The rows below give T cell receptor beta chains drawn from one sample of a study of T cells expressing NK-cell markers. TCRdb derives one entry per CDR3 protein from the 5' RACE reads, leaving out DNA. The table gives a few hundred thousand distinct CDR3 sequences; the top ten clones make up 5.2% of it. The sequencing input was blood T cells: a sorted CD56 or NKG2C T cell subset, CD4+ or CD8+ T cells, or bulk PBMC T cells (not recorded which). The receptors derive from a man between 18 and 69 years old in good health. CDR3s include the opening cysteine and the closing phenylalanine or tryptophan.

j_gene | v_gene | CDR3aa
TRBJ1-1 | TRBV27 | CASSLLDRDTEAFF
TRBJ2-7 | TRBV7-2 | CASSSGQGSGVYEQYF
TRBJ1-1 | TRBV7-6 | CASSLSGGRTEAFF
TRBJ2-7 | TRBV7-2 | CASSLAGQGYGDEQYF
TRBJ2-5 | TRBV9 | CASSVGTSWETQYF
TRBJ2-3 | TRBV2 | CASSELGRAGGPDTQYF
TRBJ2-5 | TRBV11-1 | CASSLALAERGTQYF
TRBJ1-5 | TRBV6-2/TRBV6-3 | CASSWNNRDNNQPQHF
TRBJ2-7 | TRBV7-2 | CASKNAGGPKTYEQYF
TRBJ2-2 | TRBV5-1 | CASSETGGHAGELFF
TRBJ2-5 | TRBV7-3 | CASSLTGSGKETQYF
TRBJ2-3 | TRBV5-1 | CASRPSPGNTDTQYF
TRBJ2-3 | TRBV20-1 | CSARTWGPGDTQYF
TRBJ2-1 | TRBV5-4 | CASSLEPTNNEQFF
TRBJ2-7 | TRBV7-2 | CASSPSELPLSEQYF
TRBJ1-2 | TRBV7-2 | CASSQFLTGGYGYTF
TRBJ2-1 | TRBV6-1 | CASSTTSLSYNEQFF
TRBJ2-3 | TRBV6-1 | CASSLAGGPSDTQYF
TRBJ1-3 | TRBV7-9 | CASSLGQPFSGNTIYF
TRBJ2-1 | TRBV6-1 | CASSEEAGGPYNEQFF
TRBJ2-5 | TRBV28 | CASSRLGTGAETQYF
TRBJ2-1 | TRBV6-1 | CASSESRGIAGLARNEQFF
TRBJ2-7 | TRBV5-1 | CASSLAGGLALYEQYF
TRBJ2-1 | TRBV27 | CASSGGNSYNEQFF
TRBJ1-2 | TRBV28 | CASRETGLRGDGYTF
TRBJ1-1 | TRBV12-3/TRBV12-4 | CASSPKVGTENTEAFF
TRBJ1-3 | TRBV5-6 | CASSLKIRGAPGPGNTIYF
TRBJ2-3 | TRBV25-1 | CASSDIRLDTQYF
TRBJ1-6 | TRBV19 | CASRGGNNSPLHF
TRBJ2-1 | TRBV6-5 | CASSSGGPRNNEQFF
TRBJ2-3 | TRBV5-4 | CASSLWGLAGGSGTDTQYF
TRBJ2-4 | TRBV3-1 | CASRPTAGTSIQYF
TRBJ2-5 | TRBV21-1 | CASRTGTGKEETQYF
TRBJ2-7 | TRBV4-2 | CASSKGDRQNSYEQYF
TRBJ2-1 | TRBV5-1 | CASSPSGMRQFF
TRBJ2-3 | TRBV12-3/TRBV12-4 | CASSRSGGSTDTQYF
TRBJ2-7 | TRBV7-2 | CASSLRGLGGSYEQYF
TRBJ2-5 | TRBV5-3 | CASSLRERVNQETQYF
TRBJ2-7 | TRBV20-1 | CSAQRGRLEYEQYF
TRBJ1-2 | TRBV5-1 | CASSLGALLSGTGLNGYTF
TRBJ2-5 | TRBV29-1 | CSVGGTRGHETQYF
TRBJ2-7 | TRBV27 | CASSSRHRAGSEQYF
TRBJ2-2 | TRBV20-1 | CSAGDEAGANTGELFF
TRBJ2-3 | TRBV27 | CASAPTRGSTDTQYF
TRBJ1-1 | TRBV28 | CASSPADRENTEAFF
TRBJ2-3 | TRBV12-3/TRBV12-4 | CASGTVSSTDTQYF